The subject of this entry is one T cell receptor (beta chain). Its antigen remains unknown. Libraries were prepared by immunoSEQ multiplex PCR; TCRdb keeps only in-frame clonotypes and omits some of them. The table lists around 69,000 clones, 70% to 85% of them singletons, with about 2.5% in the top ten. The culture ran for approximately 10 days before CD4+ T cells were isolated. Participants received two doses of either the BNT162b2 or mRNA-1273 vaccine. CDR3 length equals 15 residues. The trim removed 7 bases at V and 5 bases at J, leaving 10 bases unmatched. Germline V CDR1 and CDR2: MNHEY, SMNVEV (reference sequence). The sample comes from a study of vaccination effects on CD4 cells after COVID-19.

The clonotype originates from a human donor who received a COVID-19 vaccine. Specimen: CD4+ T cells from PBMCs cultured without peptide, collected after COVID-19 vaccination. The gene calls are TRBV27 and TRBJ1-2, with TRBD1 matching 10 bases. The CDR3 bases are TGTGCCAGCAAAACTCGACAGGGGGCTTGGTATGGCTACACCTTC. It codes for CASKTRQGAWYGYTF.